Listed here are 17 T cell receptor beta chains from one sample, sequenced in a study of PD-L1 blockade in urothelial cancer. Time point here: peripheral blood 6 weeks after treatment start. Clones were read by immunoSEQ multiplex PCR, and TCRdb kept only the in-frame ones, dropping some. The sample gives some 110,000 clones, 75% to 95% of which show up once; 3% to 4.5% is in the top ten. The source material was PBMCs, sampled around atezolizumab (anti-PD-L1) treatment. The source is a man in his sixties with urothelial cancer.

A few counts support this clone. The chain is built from TRBV2 and TRBJ1-5; D remains unclear. V lost 4 bases and J lost 0, with 7 bases in between. CDR1 and CDR2 from the germline V gene are SNHLY and FYNNEI. This CDR3 contains 14 residues. CDR3 amino acids: CASSAENSNQPQHF. The CDR3 DNA reads as TGTGCCAGCAGTGCGGAGAATAGCAATCAGCCCCAGCATTTT.

This sequence joins TRBV30 and TRBJ2-7; D remains unclear. Germline V CDR1 and CDR2: GTSNPN, SVGIG (reference sequence). V dropped 5 bases and J dropped 0 bases, with 11 bases sitting between them. The CDR3 is made up of 13 amino acids. The CDR3 region is CAWRVGGSYEQYF. The DNA of the CDR3 is TGTGCCTGGCGGGTAGGCGGCTCCTACGAGCAGTACTTC.

CDR3 amino acids: CASSPPKESSGNTIYF. CDR3 in DNA: TGTGCCAGCTCACCACCCAAGGAGAGCTCTGGAAACACCATATATTTT. The genes are TRBV18 and TRBJ1-3; D is uncertain. V shed 0 bases and J shed 0 bases, with 9 bases lying between them. The germline V gene encodes CDR1 KGHSH and CDR2 LQKENI. There are 16 residues in the CDR3.

Concerning this clone itself: The junction departs from the called germline gene at one end, perhaps through a read error. The genes are TRBV7-7 and TRBJ2-2; TRBD2 matches 8 bases. CDR1 and CDR2 (germline): SSHAT, FNYEAQ (reference sequence). CDR3 size: 18 residues. The CDR3 sequence is CASSQTRTSSANTGELFF. In nucleotides, the CDR3 is TGTGCTAGCAGCCAAACCCGGACTAGCTCTGCGAACACCGGGGAGCTGTTTTTT.

This chain uses TRBV7-9 with TRBJ2-5, with 8 nucleotides matching TRBD1. The ends lost 5 bases at V and 11 bases at J; junction bases unmatched: 13. Germline CDR1 SEHNR, CDR2 FQNEAQ (reference sequence). This CDR3 has 14 amino acids. CDR3 in amino acids: CASSTTGGAGEQYF. Written as DNA, the CDR3 is TGTGCCAGCAGCACAACAGGGGGTGCTGGTGAGCAGTACTTC.

In its sample, this clone was seen a few times. The V call is TRBV11-2, the J call TRBJ2-1, with D possibly TRBD2 on 6 matching bases. Germline lookup yields CDR1 SGHAT and CDR2 FQNNGV. Trimming removed 2 bases from V and 4 bases from J, with 15 bases in between. The CDR3 is made up of 16 amino acids. Here the CDR3 DNA reads TGTGCCAGCAGCTTATACTCGGGAGCCTTGTACAATGAGCAGTTCTTC. Its protein product is CASSLYSGALYNEQFF.

The chain is built from TRBV19 and TRBJ1-5, with D tentatively TRBD1 (5 bases). This CDR3 contains 17 residues. CDR1 and CDR2 (germline): LNHDA, SQIVND (reference sequence). V lost 0 bases and J 2 bases, leaving 14 bases between the germline ends. This CDR3 reads CASSIDWEGRGNQPQHF. The CDR3 DNA sequence: TGTGCCAGTAGTATAGATTGGGAGGGGAGGGGCAATCAGCCCCAGCATTTT.

V gene TRBV5-1 combines with J gene TRBJ2-5, with D maybe TRBD1 (5 bases). Germline V lookup: CDR1 SGHRS, CDR2 YFSETQ. This CDR3 has 13 amino acids. Trimming stripped 5 bases from V and 4 bases from J, with 12 bases between. CDR3 sequence reads: CASRKDNGETQYF. The DNA for the CDR3 is TGCGCCAGCAGGAAGGACAACGGAGAGACCCAGTACTTC.

This chain links TRBV11-1 with TRBJ1-2, with 8 nucleotides matching TRBD1. CDR3 length: 14 residues. Trimming at V came to 5 bases and at J to 7 bases, leaving 9 bases not matched to a gene. CDR1 SGHAT and CDR2 FQDESV come from the germline V gene (reference sequence). The CDR3 nucleotides are TGTGCCAGCAGCCCGGACAGGGTAGGGGTTGGCTACACCTTC. Its translation: CASSPDRVGVGYTF.

The chain recombines TRBV5-4 with TRBJ2-3, with TRBD2 matching over 10 bases. CDR3 length: 16 residues. V shed 5 bases and J 2 bases; nucleotides not matched to a gene: 8. Per the germline V gene, CDR1 is SGHNT and CDR2 is YYREEE (reference sequence). The CDR3 reads CASSKTLAGTTDTQYF. CDR3 sequence (DNA): TGTGCCAGCAGTAAGACACTAGCGGGGACCACAGATACGCAGTATTTT. The variable domain in full, with the rest retrieved from reference TRBV5-4 and TRBJ2-3, is ETGVTQSPTHLIKTRGQQVTLRCSSQSGHNTVSWYQQALGQGPQFIFQYYREEENGRGNFPPRFSGLQFPNYSSELNVNALELDDSALYLCASSKTLAGTTDTQYFGPGTRLTVL.

The chain is built from TRBV2 and TRBJ2-7, with D maybe TRBD2 (5 bases). Germline V gene data show CDR1 as SNHLY and CDR2 as FYNNEI. This CDR3 is 14 amino acids long. V was trimmed by 3 bases and J by 7 bases, leaving 16 bases between them. DNA for the CDR3: TGTGCCAGCAGTGAGAGTGCGTCGGGGTGGGAGCAGTACTTC. This sequence encodes CASSESASGWEQYF. Together with reference TRBV2 and TRBJ2-7, the CDR3 gives the full variable domain: EPEVTQTPSHQVTQMGQEVILRCVPISNHLYFYWYRQILGQKVEFLVSFYNNEISEKSEIFDDQFSVERPDGSNFTLKIRSTKLEDSAMYFCASSESASGWEQYFGPGTRLTVT.

V usage is TRBV4-3 and J usage is TRBJ2-1, with D unresolved. The CDR3 is made up of 15 amino acids. CDR1 and CDR2 (germline): LGHNA, YSLEER. Trimming pared 0 bases from V and 1 base from J, leaving 7 bases between. The CDR3, as DNA: TGCGCCAGCAGCCAAGATTTCGGGTCCTACAATGAGCAGTTCTTC. It specifies CASSQDFGSYNEQFF.

The chain is built from TRBV5-1 and TRBJ1-2; 10 bases fit TRBD1. Germline loops: CDR1 SGHRS, CDR2 YFSETQ. This CDR3 has 15 residues. V was clipped by 2 bases and J by 8 bases; unmatched bases: 9. CDR3 in DNA: TGCGCCAGCAGCTTAATACCGACAGGGGGCGGCGGCTACACCTTC. Protein sequence: CASSLIPTGGGGYTF.

This chain joins TRBV28 and TRBJ1-4; no firm D call. V lost 6 bases to trimming and J lost 7 bases, with 9 bases between them. The CDR3 loop spans 12 amino acids. Germline V gene data show CDR1 as MDHEN and CDR2 as SYDVKM. Here the CDR3 reads CASRDNGEKLFF. In nucleotides, the CDR3 is TGTGCCAGCAGAGACAACGGTGAAAAACTGTTTTTT.

The genes are TRBV5-4 and TRBJ1-4; the D gene is possibly TRBD1 (6 bases). Germline-derived CDR1 and CDR2 are SGHNT and YYREEE (reference sequence). V lost 5 bases and J lost 2, with 13 bases in between. The CDR3 contains 15 residues. The CDR3 protein is CASRSGQGTNEKLFF. CDR3 nucleotides: TGTGCCAGCAGATCAGGCCAGGGGACTAATGAAAAACTGTTTTTT.

This clone was seen more than once but under ten times. The V call is TRBV7-2, the J call TRBJ1-6; 7 bases map to TRBD1. Losses at the gene ends were 5 bases for V and 6 bases for J; bases not matched to a gene: 4. CDR1 and CDR2 (germline): SGHTA, FQGNSA. The CDR3 contains 14 residues. CDR3 coding DNA: TGTGCCAGCAGCCGGGACAGAGCTAATTCACCCCTCCACTTT. Translation: CASSRDRANSPLHF.

The CDR3 DNA sequence: TGTGCCAGCAGCCCAGGGGGGACAGGTTCACCCCTCCACTTT. Amino acids: CASSPGGTGSPLHF. The chain links TRBV7-9 to TRBJ1-6, with 8 bases fitting TRBD1. Germline V gene lookup returns CDR1 SEHNR and CDR2 FQNEAQ (reference sequence). The CDR3 sequence is 14 residues long. Trimming at V came to 5 bases and at J to 9 bases, leaving 6 bases not matched to a gene. Using reference TRBV7-9 and TRBJ1-6 for the parts outside the CDR3, the full variable domain is DTGVSQNPRHKITKRGQNVTFRCDPISEHNRLYWYRQTLGQGPEFLTYFQNEAQLEKSRLLSDRFSAERPKGSFSTLEIQRTEQGDSAMYLCASSPGGTGSPLHFGNGTRLTVT.